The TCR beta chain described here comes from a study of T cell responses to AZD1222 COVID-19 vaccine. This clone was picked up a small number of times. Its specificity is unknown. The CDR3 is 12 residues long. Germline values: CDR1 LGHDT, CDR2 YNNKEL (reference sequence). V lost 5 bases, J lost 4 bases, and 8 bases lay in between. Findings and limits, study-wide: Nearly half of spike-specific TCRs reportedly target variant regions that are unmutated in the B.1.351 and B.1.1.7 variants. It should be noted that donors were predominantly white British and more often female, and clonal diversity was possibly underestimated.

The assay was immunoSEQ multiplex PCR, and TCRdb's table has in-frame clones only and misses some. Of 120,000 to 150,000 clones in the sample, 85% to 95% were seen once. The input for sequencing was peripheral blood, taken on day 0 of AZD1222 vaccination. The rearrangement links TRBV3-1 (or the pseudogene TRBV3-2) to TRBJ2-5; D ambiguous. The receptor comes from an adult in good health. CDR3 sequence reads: CASSSPGETQYF. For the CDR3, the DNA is TGTGCCAGCAGCTCCCCCGGAGAGACCCAGTACTTC.